These 28 T cell receptor beta chains were sequenced from one sample in a study of PD-1 blockade in classical Hodgkin lymphoma. TCRdb's table, derived via immunoSEQ multiplex PCR, lists solely in-frame clones and lacks some. The sample yields fewer than 45,000 clones, approximately 80% seen once. After autologous stem cell transplantation all patients relapsed, and prior brentuximab vedotin exposure differed between cohorts. The sample was peripheral blood mononuclear cells (PBMCs), taken at baseline. These receptors were obtained from a human donor with classical Hodgkin lymphoma.

V is TRBV11-2 and J is TRBJ2-7, with 7 bases aligning to TRBD1. The germline CDR1 and CDR2 sequences are SGHAT and FQNNGV. V trimming: 4 bases; J trimming: 5 bases; junction bases outside the gene matches: 11. There are 15 residues in the CDR3. Written as DNA, the CDR3 is TGTGCCAGCAGCTCCTCAGGGACAGTCTTCAACGAGCAGTACTTC. This encodes CASSSSGTVFNEQYF.

The J gene is TRBJ2-1, the V gene TRBV28; perhaps TRBD2 as D (6 bases). Germline V gives CDR1 MDHEN, CDR2 SYDVKM. The CDR3 contains 13 residues. Trimming left V 2 bases short and J 7 bases short, with 9 bases between. CDR3 protein: CASSLAGRNEQFF. For the CDR3, the DNA is TGTGCCAGCAGTTTAGCGGGAAGAAATGAGCAGTTCTTC.

CDR3 protein: CASSFSETDTQYF. CDR3 coding DNA: TGTGCCAGCAGCTTCTCGGAAACAGATACGCAGTATTTT. The V call is TRBV5-6, the J call TRBJ2-3, with D hard to call. The length of the CDR3 is 13 residues. Germline lookup yields CDR1 SGHDT and CDR2 YYEEEE. V lost 2 bases and J lost 3, with 7 bases in between. The whole variable domain, filled in from reference TRBV5-6 and TRBJ2-3, reads DAGVTQSPTHLIKTRGQQVTLRCSPKSGHDTVSWYQQALGQGPQFIFQYYEEEERQRGNFPDRFSGHQFPNYSSELNVNALLLGDSALYLCASSFSETDTQYFGPGTRLTVL.

V gene TRBV21-1 combines with J gene TRBJ2-5. TRBV21-1 is a pseudogene. The CDR3 runs 13 residues. Here the CDR3 reads CASSPTARETQYF. For the CDR3, the DNA is TGTGCCAGCAGCCCGACGGCAAGGGAGACCCAGTACTTC.

This clone was detected only a few times. The gene calls are TRBV9 and TRBJ2-3; 12 bases match TRBD1. CDR3 size: 16 residues. Germline V gene lookup returns CDR1 SGDLS and CDR2 YYNGEE. V was clipped by 4 bases and J by 2 bases; unmatched bases: 5. Here the CDR3 DNA reads TGTGCCAGCAGCATCCGGGACAGGGGGCTCACAGATACGCAGTATTTT. The encoded protein is CASSIRDRGLTDTQYF. Supplemented by reference TRBV9 and TRBJ2-3, the full variable domain reads DSGVTQTPKHLITATGQRVTLRCSPRSGDLSVYWYQQSLDQGLQFLIQYYNGEERAKGNILERFSAQQFPDLHSELNLSSLELGDSALYFCASSIRDRGLTDTQYFGPGTRLTVL.

In this sample, this clone turned up once. The chain employs TRBV6-1 and TRBJ2-7; possibly TRBD2 for D (6 bases). V gave up 7 bases and J gave up 2 bases, with 15 bases separating them. The V gene's germline CDR1 is MNHNS and CDR2 SASEGT. The CDR3 spans 14 residues. The CDR3 loop is CASTTSIGTYEQYF. As DNA, the CDR3 is TGTGCCAGCACGACTAGTATTGGGACCTACGAGCAGTACTTC.

The rearrangement joins TRBV6-1 to TRBJ1-5; the match to TRBD1 covers 10 bases. The CDR3 is made up of 15 amino acids. Trimming took 10 bases from V and 6 from J; bases not matched to a gene: 12. Germline V gene lookup returns CDR1 MNHNS and CDR2 SASEGT. The CDR3 coding sequence is TGTGCCACCCTAAGGGAGGGACAGGGGTTTCAGCCCCAGCATTTT. It is translated as CATLREGQGFQPQHF.

This sequence joins TRBV7-2 and TRBJ2-7; the D gene is possibly TRBD1 (6 bases). The CDR3 covers 15 residues. V shed 3 bases and J shed 5 bases, with 17 bases lying between them. Germline loops: CDR1 SGHTA, CDR2 FQGNSA. The CDR3 sequence: CASSFHGTTSDEQYF. CDR3 nucleotide sequence: TGTGCCAGCAGCTTTCATGGGACAACGAGCGACGAGCAGTACTTC.

The chain recombines TRBV13 with TRBJ2-2, with 8 bases aligning to TRBD1. CDR1 is PRHDT, CDR2 FYEKMQ, per germline (reference sequence). This CDR3 has 15 amino acids. The V and J ends lost 5 bases and 4 bases, in that order; junction bases with no gene match: 6. Written as DNA, the CDR3 is TGTGCCAGCAGCCCAAGGACAGGGCTCACCGGGGAGCTGTTTTTT. Amino acid sequence: CASSPRTGLTGELFF.

The V and J genes are TRBV5-4 and TRBJ2-7; 7 bases match TRBD2. J was trimmed by 1 base and V by 4 bases; bases with no gene match: 5. The CDR3 sequence is 14 residues long. Germline lookup yields CDR1 SGHNT and CDR2 YYREEE (reference sequence). In nucleotides, the CDR3 is TGTGCCAGCAGCCCACCCGGGGGGTCCTACGAGCAGTACTTC. The encoded protein is CASSPPGGSYEQYF. Filled out from reference TRBV5-4 and TRBJ2-7, the complete variable domain reads ETGVTQSPTHLIKTRGQQVTLRCSSQSGHNTVSWYQQALGQGPQFIFQYYREEENGRGNFPPRFSGLQFPNYSSELNVNALELDDSALYLCASSPPGGSYEQYFGPGTRLTVT.

The chain links TRBV19 to TRBJ2-4, with D perhaps TRBD2 (5 bases). Germline V lookup: CDR1 LNHDA, CDR2 SQIVND (reference sequence). CDR3 length: 14 amino acids. Trimming left V 2 bases short and J 8 bases short, with 13 bases between. DNA of the CDR3: TGTGCCAGTAGTATATCCGAGGGTTGGGACATTCAGTACTTC. It is translated as CASSISEGWDIQYF.

This sequence joins TRBV4-2 and TRBJ2-7; 7 nucleotides align to TRBD1. This CDR3 contains 15 residues. Germline V gives CDR1 LGHNA, CDR2 YNFKEQ. V shed 4 bases, J shed 3 bases, and the junction held 9 bases outside the gene matches. The CDR3 sequence: CASSPAGGQHYEQYF. The DNA for the CDR3 is TGTGCCAGCAGCCCGGCAGGGGGACAGCACTACGAGCAGTACTTC.

V is TRBV5-1 and J is TRBJ2-1, with TRBD2 as a possible D gene (6 bases). This CDR3 comprises 15 residues. CDR1 and CDR2 from the germline V gene are SGHRS and YFSETQ. Between the trimmed V and J ends, which lost 2 bases and 1 base, there was a span of 10 bases. CDR3 residues: CASSFRGTSYNEQFF. CDR3 nucleotide sequence: TGCGCCAGCAGCTTTCGCGGGACTTCCTACAATGAGCAGTTCTTC.

The chain carries TRBV10-3 and TRBJ2-3, with 10 bases matching TRBD2. V lost 1 base, J lost 2 bases, and 6 bases stayed unmatched. CDR3 length: 17 residues. Germline V gene data show CDR1 as ENHRY and CDR2 as SYGVKD. The CDR3 spells CAISEWGTSGNTDTQYF. The CDR3 region has the DNA TGTGCCATCAGTGAGTGGGGTACTAGCGGGAACACAGATACGCAGTATTTT.

The V gene is TRBV7-3, the J gene TRBJ1-2, with 8 bases identical to TRBD1. CDR1 and CDR2 from the germline V gene are SGHTA and FQGTGA. The CDR3 loop spans 15 amino acids. J was trimmed by 6 bases and V by 2 bases; bases with no gene match: 8. CDR3 in amino acids: CASSLALGTGHGYTF. The DNA of the CDR3 is TGTGCCAGCAGCTTAGCGTTGGGGACAGGTCATGGCTACACCTTC.

The chain carries TRBV5-1 and TRBJ1-1; D may be TRBD1 (5 bases). The germline V gene has CDR1 SGHRS and CDR2 YFSETQ. The CDR3 runs 14 residues. Trimming took 0 bases from V and 5 from J, leaving 11 bases between them. The chain's CDR3 is CASSLDRQGTEAFF. CDR3 in DNA: TGCGCCAGCAGCTTGGATAGGCAGGGTACTGAAGCTTTCTTT. The full variable domain, its missing parts supplied by reference TRBV5-1 and TRBJ1-1, is KAGVTQTPRYLIKTRGQQVTLSCSPISGHRSVSWYQQTPGQGLQFLFEYFSETQRNKGNFPGRFSGRQFSNSRSEMNVSTLELGDSALYLCASSLDRQGTEAFFGQGTRLTVV.

The CDR3 region has the DNA TGTGCCAGCAGTTTATTCTCCGGGACACTCGAGCAGTACTTC. Amino acid sequence: CASSLFSGTLEQYF. The rearrangement links TRBV28 to TRBJ2-7, with D perhaps TRBD1 (6 bases). With 1 base removed from V and 6 bases from J, the gap between germline ends came to 13 bases. The V gene's germline CDR1 is MDHEN and CDR2 SYDVKM. This CDR3 is built from 14 residues.

The chain carries TRBV6-4 and TRBJ2-1; D remains unclear. The CDR3 is 13 residues long. The germline V gene encodes CDR1 MRHNA and CDR2 SNTAGT. With 0 bases removed from V and 5 bases from J, the gap between germline ends came to 5 bases. In nucleotides, the CDR3 is TGTGCCAGCAGTGACTCGGGGAACAATGAGCAGTTCTTC. Residues: CASSDSGNNEQFF.

The CDR3 loop reads CASSRGQGQRVEEQYF. The CDR3 DNA reads TGTGCCAGCAGTAGAGGACAGGGGCAAAGAGTAGAGGAGCAGTACTTC. The chain joins TRBV28 to TRBJ2-7, with 9 nucleotides matching TRBD1. This CDR3 has 16 residues. The J segment lost 7 bases and the V segment lost 5 bases, leaving 15 bases of the junction unmatched. The germline CDR1 and CDR2 sequences are MDHEN and SYDVKM.

This chain uses TRBV28 with TRBJ2-1; 8 nucleotides line up with TRBD2. Germline V gene lookup returns CDR1 MDHEN and CDR2 SYDVKM. The CDR3 extends over 14 amino acids. The junction had 5 bases not matched to a gene; V was cut back by 7 bases and J by 3 bases. Here the CDR3 reads CASTRTSFYNEQFF. In DNA, the CDR3 is TGTGCCAGCACCCGGACTAGCTTCTACAATGAGCAGTTCTTC.

The chain recombines TRBV21-1 with TRBJ2-7; whether TRBD2, the table's D call, matches the DNA was not checked. TRBV21-1 constitutes a pseudogene. The CDR3 is 12 amino acids. DNA for the CDR3: TGTGCCAGCAGCAAACCGGTTTGGGAGCAGTACTTC. Translation gives CASSKPVWEQYF.

The chain joins TRBV7-9 to TRBJ2-7; no clear D. Germline CDR1 is SEHNR and CDR2 is FQNEAQ (reference sequence). This CDR3 has 9 amino acids. V lost 8 bases to trimming and J lost 3 bases, with 2 bases between them. The CDR3 DNA is TGTGCCAGCGGCTACGAGCAGTACTTC. Protein sequence: CASGYEQYF.

The chain combines TRBV6-1 with TRBJ2-6; D uncertain. Trimming took 3 bases from V and 0 from J, leaving 12 bases between them. Germline lookup yields CDR1 MNHNS and CDR2 SASEGT. This CDR3 spans 17 amino acids. CDR3 amino acids: CASSESARTSGANVLTF. In DNA form, the CDR3 reads TGTGCCAGCAGTGAGAGCGCCAGAACCTCTGGGGCCAACGTCCTGACTTTC.

CDR3 coding DNA: TGCAGTGCAAACAGGGGGGAGACCCAGTACTTC. Translation gives CSANRGETQYF. The chain carries TRBV20-1 and TRBJ2-5; 8 nucleotides align to TRBD1. Germline CDR1 DFQATT, CDR2 SNEGSKA (reference sequence). The V gene end was trimmed by 6 bases and the J gene end by 5 bases; junction bases not matched to a gene: 2. This CDR3 contains 11 residues.

V and J are TRBV7-9 and TRBJ2-1; TRBD1 matches at 7 bases. The V segment lost 6 bases and the J segment 8 bases; nucleotides outside the gene matches: 13. The CDR3 length is 15 residues. Germline V gives CDR1 SEHNR, CDR2 FQNEAQ (reference sequence). CDR3 DNA: TGTGCCAGCAGTTCCGACTACCGACAGGGCGATGAGCAGTTCTTC. Protein: CASSSDYRQGDEQFF.

This clone is large. The J gene is TRBJ2-3, the V gene TRBV28, with D unresolved. V was pared by 1 base and J by 2 bases, with 13 bases between. CDR1 is MDHEN and CDR2 is SYDVKM in the germline V gene. CDR3 size: 16 residues. CDR3 residues: CASSLLSRLATDTQYF. The CDR3 coding sequence is TGTGCCAGCAGTTTATTATCCCGATTGGCCACAGATACGCAGTATTTT.

This chain links TRBV14 with TRBJ2-3; 7 bases are shared with TRBD2. After removal of 0 bases from V and 13 bases from J, the junction contained 7 bases not matched to a gene. This CDR3 spans 13 amino acids. Germline values: CDR1 SGHDN, CDR2 FVKESK. CDR3 residues: CASSQDPGTMKYF. The DNA for the CDR3 is TGTGCCAGCAGCCAAGACCCCGGGACTATGAAGTATTTT. The full variable domain, its missing parts supplied by reference TRBV14 and TRBJ2-3, is EAGVTQFPSHSVIEKGQTVTLRCDPISGHDNLYWYRRVMGKEIKFLLHFVKESKQDESGMPNNRFLAERTGGTYSTLKVQPAELEDSGVYFCASSQDPGTMKYFGPGTRLTVL.

V is TRBV7-2 and J is TRBJ1-1; D is ambiguous. The CDR3 consists of 14 residues. V lost 1 base and J lost 0, with 6 bases in between. Germline lookup yields CDR1 SGHTA and CDR2 FQGNSA. CDR3 sequence reads: CASSLGTMNTEAFF. The CDR3 region has the DNA TGTGCCAGCAGCTTAGGTACAATGAACACTGAAGCTTTCTTT.